This T cell receptor (beta chain) was profiled in a study of blood T cell repertoires in COVID-19. Background on the study: Acute and convalescent COVID-19 specimens originated in the United States, Italy and Spain.

This CDR3 is 15 amino acids long. With 5 bases clipped from V and 5 bases from J, the junction kept 5 bases outside the gene matches. Germline values: CDR1 SNHLY, CDR2 FYNNEI. Original analysis: Reference gene primer amplification gave nucleated cell count estimates. TCRdb's table, derived via immunoSEQ multiplex PCR, lists solely in-frame clones and lacks some. Clonal size and the V and J genes are those of that table, whereas D and trimming came from the DNA. This sample has hundreds of thousands of clones, with about 91% found just once. The chain has TRBV2 and TRBJ2-1; 11 bases fit TRBD2. The sample taken for sequencing was PBMCs or T cells enriched from blood (not recorded which). The clonotype originates from a woman in her twenties or thirties with acute COVID-19. The CDR3 DNA follows: TGTGCCAGCAGTCTTAGCGGGGGGGCCAACAATGAGCAGTTCTTC. Its protein product is CASSLSGGANNEQFF.